Shown below are 15 T cell receptor beta chains from a single sample sequenced in a study of T cell repertoires in cytomegalovirus infection. Via MiXCR, TCRdb re-called the reads, giving one row per CDR3 protein. Of about 320,000 distinct CDR3 sequences in the sample, 9.5% are singletons; the top ten hold around 4.5%. The source material was PBMCs. The receptors stem from a human donor in good health (CMV status not recorded). Some clones in this sample may be carry-over from other donors' samples.

This clonotype was detected ten times or more. The chain employs TRBV7-2 and TRBJ1-1; unclear D gene. Trimming took 3 bases from V and 11 from J, leaving 13 bases between them. Germline CDR1 is SGHTA and CDR2 is FQGNSA. CDR3 length equals 12 residues. CDR3 sequence reads: CASSLGFDTAFF. CDR3 bases: TGTGCCAGCAGCTTGGGATTCGACACGGCTTTCTTT.

As for this clonotype: This clone may be a read error of a much larger clone one base away. Lacking the conserved final phenylalanine or tryptophan, this CDR3 likely reflects a read error. J is TRBJ2-2 and V is TRBV7-2; no clear D. Germline V lookup: CDR1 SGHTA, CDR2 FQGNSA. The CDR3 has 14 amino acids. Trimming took off 7 bases at V and 6 bases at J, with 15 bases between the two ends. Here the CDR3 reads CASTRIRGAGELFC. The CDR3 DNA reads TGTGCCAGCACCCGTATTCGTGGGGCCGGGGAGCTGTTTTGT.

This clonotype was recorded many times. This chain links TRBV4-1 with TRBJ2-3, with TRBD2 as a possible D gene (6 bases). CDR1 is MGHRA and CDR2 is YSYEKL in the germline V gene. The V gene lost 4 bases and the J gene lost 0 bases, with 11 bases spanning the gap. The CDR3 contains 15 residues. The CDR3, as DNA: TGCGCCAGCAGCCTCGGGAGCGGGAGCACAGATACGCAGTATTTT. Translated, it gives CASSLGSGSTDTQYF.

Only a few counts were recorded for this clonotype. The chain carries TRBV11-3 and TRBJ1-3; D is unresolved. V lost 2 bases, J lost 0 bases, and 11 bases lay in between. The CDR3 is 16 amino acids. Germline loops: CDR1 SGHNT, CDR2 YENEEA. DNA of the CDR3: TGTGCCAGCAGCTTACTCTGCAGAGACTCTGGAAACACCATATATTTT. Translating it yields CASSLLCRDSGNTIYF.

The CDR3 nucleotides are TGCAGTGCTTATTACAGGGTGAGCACTGAAGCTTTCTTT. Encoded protein: CSAYYRVSTEAFF. J is TRBJ1-1 and V is TRBV20-1, with D maybe TRBD1 (6 bases). Trimming cost V 5 bases and J 4 bases, with 14 bases left between them. This CDR3 has 13 residues. Germline CDR1 is DFQATT and CDR2 is SNEGSKA (reference sequence).

Comment on this clonotype: A read error is possible here, since a much larger clone lies one base away. The rearrangement uses TRBV11-2 and TRBJ1-1, with D uncertain. CDR3 size: 15 residues. V shed 0 bases and J shed 4 bases, with 12 bases lying between them. The germline gives CDR1 SGHAT, CDR2 FQNNGV. The CDR3 DNA follows: TGTGCCAGCAGCTTAGAAGCAGGCCTGATCACTGAAGCTTTCTTT. Residues: CASSLEAGLITEAFF.

This clonotype turned up a few times. This sequence joins TRBV4-2 and TRBJ1-1; 7 nucleotides line up with TRBD1. The germline CDR1 and CDR2 sequences are LGHNA and YNFKEQ. The CDR3 extends over 15 amino acids. Trimming removed 4 bases from V and 1 base from J; junction bases left unmatched: 6. For the CDR3, the DNA is TGTGCCAGCAGCCCGCAACAGGGGTCGAACACTGAAGCTTTCTTT. This sequence encodes CASSPQQGSNTEAFF.

This clonotype was observed at least ten times. A junction end diverges from the germline sequence, so it may reflect a read error. This sequence joins TRBV7-2 and TRBJ2-5; 9 nucleotides match TRBD2. Germline assignment: CDR1 SGHTA and CDR2 FQGNSA. CDR3 size: 16 residues. CDR3 sequence: CASTLGGSGGQETQYF. The CDR3 DNA reads TGTGCCAGCACCTTAGGAGGTAGCGGGGGTCAAGAGACCCAGTACTTC.

The chain employs TRBV11-2 and TRBJ2-6, with a tentative D call TRBD1 (5 bases). The CDR3 is made up of 18 amino acids. The germline V gene has CDR1 SGHAT and CDR2 FQNNGV. Trimming left V 2 bases short and J 0 bases short, with 14 bases between. The DNA for the CDR3 is TGTGCCAGCAGCTTATGGCCGGGCAGGGCCTCTGGGGCCAACGTCCTGACTTTC. Translation: CASSLWPGRASGANVLTF.

This clonotype was picked up a small number of times. The chain carries TRBV6-2 or TRBV6-3 and TRBJ2-1; 11 bases are shared with TRBD1. Germline V gene data show CDR1 as MNHEY and CDR2 as SVGEGT. Trimming cost V 2 bases and J 9 bases; bases outside gene matches: 9. The CDR3 loop spans 16 amino acids. The CDR3 is CASSYPGTGGRGEQFF. The CDR3 nucleotides are TGTGCCAGCAGTTACCCGGGGACAGGGGGTCGGGGTGAGCAGTTCTTC.

This clonotype has a count of ten or more. V gene TRBV6-1 combines with J gene TRBJ2-3, with TRBD2 matching 15 bases. This CDR3 contains 17 residues. Germline V gene lookup returns CDR1 MNHNS and CDR2 SASEGT. Trimming cost V 5 bases and J 4 bases; bases outside gene matches: 7. Written as DNA, the CDR3 is TGTGCCAGCAGTCTCGGGACTAGCGGGAGGCGGGCAGATACGCAGTATTTT. Translating gives CASSLGTSGRRADTQYF.

Many counts were recorded for this clonotype. The chain couples TRBV7-2 to TRBJ2-3; 11 bases are a match to TRBD2. CDR1 is SGHTA, CDR2 FQGNSA, per germline. V gave up 11 bases and J gave up 4 bases; unmatched junction bases: 5. The CDR3 totals 13 residues. Here the CDR3 reads CALGLAGPDTQYF. The CDR3 nucleotides read TGTGCCCTTGGACTAGCGGGCCCAGATACGCAGTATTTT. The full variable domain, with the rest looked up from reference TRBV7-2 and TRBJ2-3, is GAGVSQSPSNKVTEKGKDVELRCDPISGHTALYWYRQSLGQGLEFLIYFQGNSAPDKSGLPSDRFSAERTGGSVSTLTIQRTQQEDSAVYLCALGLAGPDTQYFGPGTRLTVL.

This clonotype was detected many times. V is TRBV7-9 and J is TRBJ2-7, with 14 bases matching TRBD2. Germline CDR1 and CDR2: SEHNR and FQNEAQ (reference sequence). The V and J ends lost 5 bases and 2 bases, in that order; junction bases with no gene match: 2. The CDR3 consists of 15 residues. The CDR3 spells CASSPGLAGAYEQYF. CDR3 nucleotides: TGTGCCAGCAGCCCGGGACTAGCGGGAGCCTACGAGCAGTACTTC.

CDR3 bases: TGTGCCGGCAGAAAGGGTGGCGGCTACACCTTC. As protein: CAGRKGGGYTF. V is TRBV19 and J is TRBJ1-2; D gene ambiguous. This CDR3 region has 11 residues. Trimming stripped 11 bases from V and 8 bases from J, with 15 bases between. The V gene's germline CDR1 is LNHDA and CDR2 SQIVND (reference sequence).

In its sample, this clonotype was seen a few times. The chain links TRBV7-6 to TRBJ2-7; the D gene is possibly TRBD2 (5 bases). Trimming left V 3 bases short and J 2 bases short, with 11 bases between. This CDR3 is 14 amino acids long. Germline V gene sequence: CDR1 SGHVS, CDR2 FNYEAQ. In DNA, the CDR3 is TGTGCCAGCAGCTTTCCGGGGATGGCCTACGAGCAGTACTTC. Its protein is CASSFPGMAYEQYF.